A single sample gave rise to the 31 T cell receptor beta chains below, sequenced in a study of blood T cells in healthy people across ages. The second PCR ran about 6 to 11 cycles with a sample-barcoded 5' primer and J-beta primers. TCRdb processed the 5' RACE reads anew with MiXCR; each CDR3 protein has one entry. The data contain about 1.5 million distinct CDR3 sequences, roughly two fifths of them seen just once; the ten biggest clones take up about 4.1%. The specimen was blood. The receptors shown here come from a woman in her late teens or twenties in good health.

CDR3 loop: CASSSRLAPYEQYF. CDR3 DNA: TGTGCCAGCAGCTCTCGACTAGCTCCCTACGAGCAGTACTTC. The gene calls are TRBV7-9 and TRBJ2-7; 7 bases fit TRBD2. The CDR3 is 14 residues long. Germline trimming cut 4 bases from V and 2 bases from J; bases unmatched to any gene: 5. Germline-derived CDR1 and CDR2 are SEHNR and FQNEAQ (reference sequence).

This chain uses TRBV18 with TRBJ1-1, with D tentatively TRBD1 (5 bases). This CDR3 is 16 amino acids long. Germline CDR1 reads KGHSH; CDR2 reads LQKENI. Trimming cost V 4 bases and J 3 bases, with 18 bases left between them. CDR3 DNA sequence: TGTGCCAGCTCACTAATTCCACGGGGGGGGGACACTGAAGCTTTCTTT. It is translated as CASSLIPRGGDTEAFF.

The V gene is TRBV6-5, the J gene TRBJ2-3; TRBD2 agrees at 9 bases. The germline gives CDR1 MNHEY, CDR2 SVGAGI. J gave up 2 bases and V 8 bases, and 5 bases lay outside the gene matches. The CDR3 loop spans 14 amino acids. CDR3 in amino acids: CASCAGGDTDTQYF. As DNA, the CDR3 is TGTGCCAGCTGCGCGGGAGGGGACACAGATACGCAGTATTTT.

The gene calls are TRBV7-2 and TRBJ1-4; 10 bases map to TRBD1. Looked up from germline, CDR1 is SGHTA and CDR2 is FQGNSA. V was clipped by 3 bases and J by 8 bases; unmatched bases: 9. The CDR3 has 16 amino acids. The CDR3 nucleotides are TGTGCCAGCAGCTTGAGACCGGGACAGGGGCACGAAAAACTGTTTTTT. Residues: CASSLRPGQGHEKLFF.

The table lists this clonotype with a few counts. J is TRBJ1-5 and V is TRBV5-1; D possibly corresponds to TRBD1 (6 bases). Trimming shortened V by 2 bases and J by 7 bases, and 19 bases separated the two germline ends. The CDR3 is 16 residues long. The germline CDR1 and CDR2 sequences are SGHRS and YFSETQ. CDR3 bases: TGCGCCAGCAGCTTCGGCCCTGTGAAGGGGGGGCAGCCCCAGCATTTT. Amino acid sequence: CASSFGPVKGGQPQHF.

The chain is built from TRBV6-6 and TRBJ1-1, with D possibly being TRBD1 (6 bases). The V and J ends lost 2 bases and 8 bases respectively, with 12 bases between them. This CDR3 has 13 residues. The germline CDR1 and CDR2 sequences are MNHNY and SVGAGI (reference sequence). The CDR3 reads CASSYGGGSEAFF. In DNA, the CDR3 is TGTGCCAGCAGTTACGGAGGGGGGAGCGAAGCTTTCTTT.

The chain has TRBV12-3 or TRBV12-4 and TRBJ1-5; possibly TRBD1 for D (5 bases). V lost 2 bases, J lost 2 bases, and 10 bases lay in between. This CDR3 spans 15 amino acids. The CDR3 loop reads CASSLRGRGNQPQHF. For the CDR3, the DNA is TGTGCCAGCAGTTTACGGGGCAGGGGCAATCAGCCCCAGCATTTT.

This clonotype was seen a few times. This rearrangement joins TRBV27 to TRBJ1-5, with 7 bases aligning to TRBD1. The V segment lost 6 bases and the J segment 6 bases; nucleotides outside the gene matches: 8. CDR1 is MNHEY, CDR2 SMNVEV, per germline (reference sequence). There are 14 residues in the CDR3. CDR3 nucleotides: TGTGCCAGCAGCATTAGGGGGCTCGGTCAGCCCCAGCATTTT. As protein: CASSIRGLGQPQHF.

This clonotype was recorded a few times. The J gene is TRBJ1-1, the V gene TRBV20-1, with a weak D call TRBD1 (6 bases). V was pared by 4 bases and J by 1 base, with 13 bases between. The CDR3 is made up of 14 amino acids. CDR1 is DFQATT, CDR2 SNEGSKA, per germline (reference sequence). The CDR3 region has the DNA TGCAGTGCTACCTTTGGGGGCCGGAACACTGAAGCTTTCTTT. Translation: CSATFGGRNTEAFF.

This sequence joins TRBV7-9 and TRBJ2-5, with D unresolved. CDR3 size: 14 residues. Per the germline V gene, CDR1 is SEHNR and CDR2 is FQNEAQ (reference sequence). The germline V and J ends were trimmed by 1 base and 2 bases, with 8 bases remaining between them. The CDR3 region is CASSLGHTQETQYF. The CDR3 coding sequence is TGTGCCAGCAGCTTAGGTCACACGCAAGAGACCCAGTACTTC.

This clonotype turned up a few times. This sequence may be a read error, since a much larger clone differs from it by one base. This sequence joins TRBV25-1 and TRBJ2-7, with D perhaps matching TRBD1 (5 bases). This CDR3 is 13 amino acids long. The germline V gene encodes CDR1 MGHDK and CDR2 SYGVNS. V lost 6 bases and J lost 5, with 14 bases in between. The CDR3 region is CASRFPGSHEQYF. The DNA of the CDR3 is TGTGCCAGCAGGTTCCCAGGGTCCCACGAGCAGTACTTC.

In DNA form, the CDR3 reads TGTGCCAGCTCCTCCCTCTCGGGGGAGCAGTACTTC. This sequence encodes CASSSLSGEQYF. The chain couples TRBV6-2 or TRBV6-3 to TRBJ2-4; TRBD2 is a possible D gene (6 bases). The V end was cut by 8 bases, the J end by 13 bases, with 18 bases between. The germline V gene has CDR1 MNHEY and CDR2 SVGEGT. This CDR3 has 12 residues.

Remarks on this clonotype: Germline is not matched at one junction end, which may reflect a read error. The rearrangement joins TRBV20-1 to TRBJ2-1, with D possibly being TRBD1 (6 bases). This CDR3 region has 19 residues. The V gene's germline CDR1 is DFQATT and CDR2 SNEGSKA (reference sequence). CDR3 in DNA: TGTAGTGCTAGACAAAGGGGTTTGAGACAGGTCGGTTGGGACAATGAGCAGTTCTTC. Translated, it gives CSARQRGLRQVGWDNEQFF.

The chain employs TRBV20-1 and TRBJ1-4, with D uncertain. The CDR3 length is 13 residues. V was pared by 6 bases and J by 8 bases, with 16 bases between. From germline, CDR1 is DFQATT and CDR2 SNEGSKA (reference sequence). The CDR3 nucleotides read TGCAGTGCGCCAGACGGCAGGCGGGAAAAACTGTTTTTT. The encoded protein is CSAPDGRREKLFF.

Details on this clonotype: At one end the junction does not follow the germline gene, possibly because of a read error. The chain has TRBV6-5 and TRBJ2-1; D gene unclear. The germline gives CDR1 MNHEY, CDR2 SVGAGI. The CDR3 runs 11 residues. CDR3 protein: CTSSYKSEQFF. CDR3 DNA: TGTACCAGCAGTTACAAAAGTGAGCAGTTCTTC.

Only one count was recorded for this clonotype. With a much larger clone just one base away, this may be a read error. The CDR3 region is CASSLNRGKNTGELFF. DNA of the CDR3: TGCGCCAGCAGCTTGAACCGGGGAAAGAACACCGGGGAGCTGTTTTTT. V gene TRBV5-1 combines with J gene TRBJ2-2; a weak D match, TRBD2 (5 bases). Trimming shortened V by 1 base and J by 1 base, and 11 bases separated the two germline ends. Germline V gene lookup returns CDR1 SGHRS and CDR2 YFSETQ. This CDR3 is 16 amino acids long.

This rearrangement joins TRBV9 to TRBJ1-2; D not resolved. The germline V and J ends were trimmed by 4 bases and 4 bases, with 14 bases remaining between them. The germline V gene encodes CDR1 SGDLS and CDR2 YYNGEE. CDR3 size: 14 residues. CDR3 protein: CASSSEESSYGYTF. The CDR3 DNA reads as TGTGCCAGCAGCTCCGAGGAATCGTCCTATGGCTACACCTTC.

This rearrangement joins TRBV29-1 to TRBJ2-1; the match to TRBD2 covers 7 bases. This CDR3 is 14 amino acids long. Germline V CDR1 and CDR2: SQVTM, ANQGSEA. Trimming cost V 2 bases and J 9 bases; bases outside gene matches: 10. The CDR3 protein is CSVERALAVGEQFF. CDR3 nucleotide sequence: TGCAGCGTTGAAAGGGCCCTAGCGGTGGGTGAGCAGTTCTTC.

There are a few counts of this clonotype. The V call is TRBV12-3 or TRBV12-4, the J call TRBJ1-3; D remains unclear. The V gene lost 7 bases and the J gene lost 0 bases, with 1 base spanning the gap. The CDR3 spans 11 residues. CDR3 sequence (DNA): TGTGCCAGCACCTCTGGAAACACCATATATTTT. Translation gives CASTSGNTIYF.

This sequence joins TRBV7-9 and TRBJ1-2; possibly TRBD1 for D (5 bases). Germline values: CDR1 SEHNR, CDR2 FQNEAQ (reference sequence). With 5 bases removed from V and 8 bases from J, the gap between germline ends came to 9 bases. The CDR3 length is 11 residues. CDR3 sequence reads: CASSQGTGYTF. In DNA, the CDR3 is TGTGCCAGCAGCCAAGGGACGGGCTACACCTTC.

This clonotype was observed a handful of times. The chain uses TRBV5-1 and TRBJ2-7, with D tentatively TRBD2 (5 bases). In germline, CDR1 is SGHRS, CDR2 YFSETQ. Trimming removed 4 bases from V and 3 bases from J, with 17 bases in between. The CDR3 has 15 amino acids. The CDR3 loop is CASSVRVGVIYEQYF. CDR3 nucleotide sequence: TGCGCCAGCAGCGTACGCGTGGGAGTTATCTACGAGCAGTACTTC.

This clonotype turned up a few times. This chain joins TRBV4-1 and TRBJ2-7, with 11 bases lining up with TRBD2. The junction had 7 bases not matched to a gene; V was cut back by 1 base and J by 2 bases. In germline, CDR1 is MGHRA, CDR2 YSYEKL. The CDR3 has 17 amino acids. This CDR3 reads CASSQVGLAGAAYEQYF. CDR3 in DNA: TGCGCCAGCAGCCAAGTTGGACTAGCGGGTGCAGCCTACGAGCAGTACTTC.

J is TRBJ2-1 and V is TRBV6-2 or TRBV6-3; 8 bases map to TRBD1. This CDR3 has 15 residues. V gave up 11 bases and J gave up 3 bases; unmatched junction bases: 12. CDR1 MNHEY and CDR2 SVGEGT come from the germline V gene. The CDR3 nucleotides are TGTGCCTCTAAATCCCTGGACAGGGTCTACAATGAGCAGTTCTTC. Its protein is CASKSLDRVYNEQFF.

V is TRBV20-1 and J is TRBJ2-3; D gene ambiguous. This CDR3 region has 15 residues. Germline loops: CDR1 DFQATT, CDR2 SNEGSKA (reference sequence). Between the trimmed V and J ends, which lost 0 bases and 1 base, there was a span of 11 bases. CDR3 region: CSARELAFRTDTQYF. The CDR3 DNA reads as TGCAGTGCTAGAGAGCTTGCTTTTCGCACAGATACGCAGTATTTT.

V usage is TRBV27 and J usage is TRBJ2-3; D may be TRBD1 or TRBD2 (5 bases each). Trimming left V 4 bases short and J 4 bases short, with 9 bases between. Per the germline V gene, CDR1 is MNHEY and CDR2 is SMNVEV (reference sequence). This CDR3 contains 13 residues. Here the CDR3 DNA reads TGTGCCAGCAGTTCCGGGGACGCAGATACGCAGTATTTT. Translating it yields CASSSGDADTQYF.

This clonotype was seen a handful of times. The J gene is TRBJ2-1, the V gene TRBV13, with a possible D match to TRBD2 (6 bases). V was cut by 4 bases and J by 1 base, with 17 bases left in between. Germline CDR1 PRHDT, CDR2 FYEKMQ (reference sequence). This CDR3 has 17 amino acids. This chain's CDR3 is CASSSPLGSGSYNEQFF. DNA for the CDR3: TGTGCCAGCAGCTCCCCCCTCGGGAGTGGATCCTACAATGAGCAGTTCTTC.

V is TRBV5-5 and J is TRBJ1-1; TRBD1 agrees at 8 bases. The J segment lost 0 bases and the V segment lost 0 bases, leaving 4 bases of the junction unmatched. CDR3 length equals 16 residues. Germline loops: CDR1 SGHKS, CDR2 YYEKEE (reference sequence). CDR3 in amino acids: CASSLDGQGMNTEAFF. In DNA, the CDR3 is TGTGCCAGCAGCTTGGATGGACAGGGTATGAACACTGAAGCTTTCTTT. The complete variable domain, with remaining parts taken from reference TRBV5-5 and TRBJ1-1, reads DAGVTQSPTHLIKTRGQQVTLRCSPISGHKSVSWYQQVLGQGPQFIFQYYEKEERGRGNFPDRFSARQFPNYSSELNVNALLLGDSALYLCASSLDGQGMNTEAFFGQGTRLTVV.

This sequence joins TRBV15 and TRBJ1-2, with D tentatively TRBD1 (6 bases). Deletions cut 1 base from V and 0 bases from J, with 9 bases between. Germline V gives CDR1 LNHNV, CDR2 YYDKDF (reference sequence). The CDR3 is made up of 15 amino acids. CDR3 nucleotides: TGTGCCACCAGCAGAGGGACAGCCACTAACTATGGCTACACCTTC. Translated, it gives CATSRGTATNYGYTF.

J is TRBJ1-5 and V is TRBV20-1, with 7 bases lining up with TRBD1. The CDR3 has 11 residues. The V gene end was trimmed by 2 bases and the J gene end by 13 bases; junction bases not matched to a gene: 5. CDR1 DFQATT and CDR2 SNEGSKA come from the germline V gene (reference sequence). The CDR3 DNA sequence: TGCAGTGCTAGAATCGCAGGGGGTCAGCATTTT. This gives the protein CSARIAGGQHF.

The genes are TRBV27 and TRBJ2-7; D is unresolved. CDR1 and CDR2 from the germline V gene are MNHEY and SMNVEV (reference sequence). The CDR3 is 15 amino acids. The V end was cut by 5 bases, the J end by 0 bases, with 14 bases between. CDR3 loop: CASSPPWRGSYEQYF. CDR3 nucleotides: TGTGCCAGCAGTCCCCCTTGGAGAGGCTCCTACGAGCAGTACTTC.

The chain uses TRBV27 and TRBJ2-7, with 10 bases that match TRBD1. J gave up 2 bases and V 7 bases, and 5 bases lay outside the gene matches. The CDR3 extends over 14 amino acids. CDR1 is MNHEY, CDR2 SMNVEV, per germline (reference sequence). The CDR3 loop reads CASKGGQGPYEQYF. The CDR3 region has the DNA TGTGCCAGCAAAGGGGGACAGGGGCCCTACGAGCAGTACTTC.